The sequence of this T cell receptor beta chain was determined in a study of blood T cell repertoires in COVID-19. Looking at the study overall: Sites across the United States, Italy and Spain contributed samples from acute and convalescent COVID-19. From T cells, B-cell-depleted T cells, or PBMCs came the material, which was cDNA or gDNA.

TCRdb keeps only in-frame clones here, not all; method: immunoSEQ multiplex PCR. The profile covers roughly 340,000 clones, with around 92% appearing a single time and around 3% taken by the ten largest. Patients in Seattle were enrolled during active infection, then followed longitudinally. Sequencing input: peripheral blood. This TCR was sampled from a woman aged 25 to 39 with COVID-19, enrolled during active disease.

The CDR3 nucleotides read TGTGCCAGCAGTTCTGGACTAGCGGGATTTAGCTCCTACAATGAGCAGTTCTTC. It yields the protein CASSSGLAGFSSYNEQFF. J is TRBJ2-1 and V is TRBV28, with 12 bases matching TRBD2. Germline CDR1 and CDR2: MDHEN and SYDVKM. V shed 4 bases and J 0 bases; nucleotides not matched to a gene: 7. The CDR3 covers 18 residues.